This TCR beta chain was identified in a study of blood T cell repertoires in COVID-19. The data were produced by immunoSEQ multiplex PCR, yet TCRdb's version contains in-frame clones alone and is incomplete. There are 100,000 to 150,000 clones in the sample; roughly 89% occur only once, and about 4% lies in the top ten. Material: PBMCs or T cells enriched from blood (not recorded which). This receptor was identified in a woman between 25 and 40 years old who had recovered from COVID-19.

CDR3 in amino acids: CTSSQAPAAQLNTEAFF. The DNA for the CDR3 is TGCACCAGCAGCCAAGCCCCGGCGGCGCAGCTGAACACTGAAGCTTTCTTT. This sequence joins TRBV1 and TRBJ1-1. TRBV1 is an annotated pseudogene. This CDR3 contains 17 residues.